Below are 26 T cell receptor beta chains sequenced from a single sample in a study of blood T cell repertoires in COVID-19. Profiled with immunoSEQ multiplex PCR; TCRdb holds only in-frame clones, not every one. The sample comprises hundreds of thousands of clones, roughly 80% of which are singletons, and about 5% rests with the top ten. The sample consisted of PBMCs or T cells enriched from blood (not recorded which). These receptors were taken from a man aged 35 to 55 who had been exposed to COVID-19.

The genes are TRBV27 and TRBJ2-1; maybe TRBD1 (5 bases). The CDR3 loop spans 17 amino acids. Germline V lookup: CDR1 MNHEY, CDR2 SMNVEV (reference sequence). V was trimmed by 5 bases and J by 12 bases, leaving 29 bases between them. In nucleotides, the CDR3 is TGTGCCAGCAGTCCCTACCGCCGGCAGGGAAAACGTTCCGGGCAGTTCTTC. Residues: CASSPYRRQGKRSGQFF.

The DNA of the CDR3 is TGTGCCAGCAGTTCGCCTAGGGGGGGAAGGGAGACCCAGTACTTC. Amino acid sequence: CASSSPRGGRETQYF. The chain is built from TRBV27 and TRBJ2-5; a weak D match, TRBD2 (7 bases). V shed 4 bases and J shed 5 bases, with 17 bases lying between them. Looked up from germline, CDR1 is MNHEY and CDR2 is SMNVEV (reference sequence). CDR3 length equals 15 residues.

The rearrangement joins TRBV10-3 to TRBJ2-3; 7 bases line up with TRBD1. Losses at the gene ends were 6 bases for V and 4 bases for J; bases not matched to a gene: 7. The CDR3 is made up of 14 amino acids. Germline assignment: CDR1 ENHRY and CDR2 SYGVKD. CDR3 sequence (DNA): TGTGCCATCAGAGAGACAGGGACGGCAGATACGCAGTATTTT. It translates to CAIRETGTADTQYF.

This chain joins TRBV12-3 or TRBV12-4 and TRBJ2-1; no definite D call. This CDR3 is built from 13 residues. Between the trimmed V and J ends, which lost 5 bases and 0 bases, there was a span of 5 bases. The CDR3 is CASSPYSYNEQFF. The CDR3 coding sequence is TGTGCCAGCAGTCCCTACTCCTACAATGAGCAGTTCTTC.

V is TRBV27 and J is TRBJ1-1; tentative D call: TRBD1 (6 bases). Germline CDR1 MNHEY, CDR2 SMNVEV (reference sequence). The CDR3 has 14 amino acids. V was pared by 4 bases and J by 5 bases, with 14 bases between. The CDR3 sequence is CASSSLGARTEAFF. The CDR3 DNA follows: TGTGCCAGCAGTTCTTTGGGGGCGCGTACTGAAGCTTTCTTT.

A single count supports this clone. The chain joins TRBV10-3 to TRBJ2-3; D unresolved. Trimming shortened V by 8 bases and J by 2 bases, and 8 bases separated the two germline ends. Germline values: CDR1 ENHRY, CDR2 SYGVKD. This CDR3 has 12 residues. The CDR3 sequence is CAIGLLTDTQYF. DNA for the CDR3: TGTGCCATCGGCTTGCTCACAGATACGCAGTATTTT.

J is TRBJ1-1 and V is TRBV30, with D perhaps TRBD1 (5 bases). The CDR3 is 12 amino acids. Trimming removed 5 bases from V and 12 bases from J, with 19 bases in between. Germline CDR1 and CDR2: GTSNPN and SVGIG (reference sequence). The CDR3 here is CAWGVPAGLTFF. Written as DNA, the CDR3 is TGTGCCTGGGGGGTCCCCGCAGGGCTGACTTTCTTT. Together with reference TRBV30 and TRBJ1-1, the CDR3 gives the full variable domain: SQTIHQWPATLVQPVGSPLSLECTVEGTSNPNLYWYRQAAGRGLQLLFYSVGIGQISSEVPQNLSASRPQDRQFILSSKKLLLSDSGFYLCAWGVPAGLTFFGQGTRLTVV.

The chain has TRBV30 and TRBJ1-2, with a tentative D call TRBD1 (5 bases). Germline values: CDR1 GTSNPN, CDR2 SVGIG (reference sequence). CDR3 length: 12 residues. The ends were cut back, 7 bases at V and 0 bases at J, with 9 bases in the middle. CDR3 loop: CASGTTNYGYTF. Here the CDR3 DNA reads TGTGCCTCGGGGACTACTAACTATGGCTACACCTTC.

This clone showed up just a few times. The chain carries TRBV4-1 and TRBJ2-7; D ambiguous. CDR3 length equals 12 residues. Germline CDR1 MGHRA, CDR2 YSYEKL. The V end was cut by 2 bases, the J end by 7 bases, with 9 bases between. This CDR3 reads CASSQTENEQYF. In DNA, the CDR3 is TGCGCCAGCAGCCAAACTGAGAATGAGCAGTACTTC.

This chain connects TRBV5-4 to TRBJ2-3; 10 bases line up with TRBD2. The V gene end was trimmed by 3 bases and the J gene end by 1 base; junction bases not matched to a gene: 5. Per germline, CDR1 SGHNT and CDR2 YYREEE (reference sequence). The CDR3 is made up of 16 amino acids. The CDR3 sequence: CASSSSSGSGTDTQYF. The DNA of the CDR3 is TGTGCCAGCAGCTCCTCTAGCGGGAGCGGCACAGATACGCAGTATTTT.

The J gene is TRBJ1-4, the V gene TRBV7-6; 9 bases map to TRBD1. The ends lost 5 bases at V and 13 bases at J; junction bases unmatched: 20. CDR3 size: 17 residues. CDR1 is SGHVS, CDR2 FNYEAQ, per germline. In nucleotides, the CDR3 is TGTGCCAGCAGCCCCGGCACGGGACAGGGCAGGCCGAGGGGACTGTTTTTT. It encodes CASSPGTGQGRPRGLFF. Full variable domain (outside the CDR3, taken from reference TRBV7-6 and TRBJ1-4): GAGVSQSPRYKVTKRGQDVALRCDPISGHVSLYWYRQALGQGPEFLTYFNYEAQQDKSGLPNDRFSAERPEGSISTLTIQRTEQRDSAMYRCASSPGTGQGRPRGLFFGSGTQLSVL.

The chain joins TRBV9 to TRBJ2-2; D is unclear. Between the trimmed V and J ends, which lost 0 bases and 2 bases, there was a span of 11 bases. Germline values: CDR1 SGDLS, CDR2 YYNGEE. The CDR3 covers 16 residues. The CDR3 DNA follows: TGTGCCAGCAGCGTAGGATCCCTGACAAACACCGGGGAGCTGTTTTTT. Translation gives CASSVGSLTNTGELFF.

V gene TRBV9 combines with J gene TRBJ1-2; D is perhaps TRBD1 (6 bases). The CDR3 is 13 amino acids. The V end was cut by 4 bases, the J end by 13 bases, with 20 bases between. The germline V gene encodes CDR1 SGDLS and CDR2 YYNGEE. This CDR3 reads CASSPGQSRDLTF. The CDR3 bases are TGTGCCAGCAGCCCGGGACAAAGCCGAGATCTCACCTTC. The whole variable domain, filled in from reference TRBV9 and TRBJ1-2, reads DSGVTQTPKHLITATGQRVTLRCSPRSGDLSVYWYQQSLDQGLQFLIQYYNGEERAKGNILERFSAQQFPDLHSELNLSSLELGDSALYFCASSPGQSRDLTFGSGTRLTVV.

The rearrangement uses TRBV24-1 and TRBJ2-5; D call uncertain. The CDR3 has 14 amino acids. Per germline, CDR1 KGHDR and CDR2 SFDVKD. Trimming left V 3 bases short and J 5 bases short, with 12 bases between. CDR3 sequence (DNA): TGTGCCACCAGTGATGAGAGGTTCGGCGAGACCCAGTACTTC. Residues: CATSDERFGETQYF.

This chain joins TRBV14 and TRBJ2-1, with a weak D call TRBD1 (6 bases). Trimming pared 4 bases from V and 16 bases from J, leaving 17 bases between. CDR3 length: 12 amino acids. Germline V gene lookup returns CDR1 SGHDN and CDR2 FVKESK. Written as DNA, the CDR3 is TGTGCCAGCAGCCGAACAGGGTTTGTTTTATTCTTC. Protein product: CASSRTGFVLFF.

The genes are TRBV5-1 and TRBJ2-3; 8 bases align to TRBD1. Germline-derived CDR1 and CDR2 are SGHRS and YFSETQ. This CDR3 spans 18 amino acids. V lost 0 bases to trimming and J lost 3 bases; unmatched junction nucleotides: 12. CDR3 protein: CASSLGAGGGGRTDTQYF. In DNA form, the CDR3 reads TGCGCCAGCAGCTTGGGAGCAGGGGGCGGCGGGCGGACAGATACGCAGTATTTT.

As to this clone: A read error is the likely source, as a far larger clone sits one nucleotide away. The rearrangement uses TRBV6-4 and TRBJ1-6; 9 bases are shared with TRBD1. Germline CDR1 and CDR2: MRHNA and SNTAGT. V gave up 6 bases and J gave up 7 bases; unmatched junction bases: 1. The CDR3 covers 13 residues. DNA for the CDR3: TGTGCCAGCAGAGGACAGGGGAATTCACCCCTCCACTTT. Encoded protein: CASRGQGNSPLHF.

This chain connects TRBV2 to TRBJ2-5; D possibly corresponds to TRBD2 (6 bases). CDR3 length equals 13 residues. CDR1 is SNHLY and CDR2 is FYNNEI in the germline V gene. V lost 3 bases and J 13 bases, leaving 18 bases between the germline ends. The CDR3 DNA reads TGTGCCAGCAGTGAGCAAAACCGGGACTCGCGGTACTTC. Translating gives CASSEQNRDSRYF.

This clone has only a few counts. The genes are TRBV27 and TRBJ2-1; the D is unclear. The CDR3 runs to 13 residues. CDR1 is MNHEY and CDR2 is SMNVEV in the germline V gene (reference sequence). Trimming left V 6 bases short and J 0 bases short, with 6 bases between. CDR3 coding DNA: TGTGCCAGCAGGCTGCGCTCCTACAATGAGCAGTTCTTC. It is translated as CASRLRSYNEQFF.

The gene calls are TRBV5-8 and TRBJ2-5; D perhaps matches TRBD1 (6 bases). The V gene lost 2 bases and the J gene lost 6 bases, with 14 bases spanning the gap. The CDR3 extends over 14 amino acids. Germline V gene lookup returns CDR1 SGHTS and CDR2 YDEGEE. CDR3 DNA: TGTGCCAGCAGCTTCATTGCAGGGGTCCAGACCCAGTACTTC. It encodes CASSFIAGVQTQYF.

The gene calls are TRBV11-2 and TRBJ2-2, with D possibly TRBD1 on 6 matching bases. CDR1 and CDR2 from the germline V gene are SGHAT and FQNNGV. The CDR3 contains 17 residues. Between the trimmed V and J ends, which lost 6 bases and 7 bases, there was a span of 24 bases. CDR3 sequence: CASRPGHLMAPFGELFF. The DNA of the CDR3 is TGTGCCAGCAGGCCGGGACACCTGATGGCACCGTTCGGGGAGCTGTTTTTT.

This chain uses TRBV10-3 with TRBJ1-1; TRBD1 is a possible D gene (5 bases). Per the germline V gene, CDR1 is ENHRY and CDR2 is SYGVKD. The CDR3 is made up of 13 amino acids. Here the CDR3 DNA reads TGTGCTCATCATGGACAAATGGGCACTGAAGCTTTCTTT. It specifies CAHHGQMGTEAFF.

This chain joins TRBV5-4 and TRBJ1-1; 8 positions match TRBD1. The germline V gene has CDR1 SGHNT and CDR2 YYREEE (reference sequence). This CDR3 has 17 residues. V gave up 2 bases and J gave up 1 base; unmatched junction bases: 10. The CDR3 region is CASSFGQGKLRNTEAFF. The CDR3 coding sequence is TGTGCCAGCAGCTTTGGACAGGGAAAACTGAGGAACACTGAAGCTTTCTTT. Filled out from reference TRBV5-4 and TRBJ1-1, the complete variable domain reads ETGVTQSPTHLIKTRGQQVTLRCSSQSGHNTVSWYQQALGQGPQFIFQYYREEENGRGNFPPRFSGLQFPNYSSELNVNALELDDSALYLCASSFGQGKLRNTEAFFGQGTRLTVV.

This chain joins TRBV7-9 and TRBJ1-5, with D possibly being TRBD1 (6 bases). V shed 6 bases and J shed 6 bases, with 12 bases lying between them. There are 13 residues in the CDR3. The germline V gene has CDR1 SEHNR and CDR2 FQNEAQ (reference sequence). DNA for the CDR3: TGTGCCAGCAGTACTGGACAGTTTCAGCCCCAGCATTTT. This codes for CASSTGQFQPQHF.

The gene calls are TRBV10-3 and TRBJ1-1, with TRBD1 as a possible D gene (6 bases). CDR1 and CDR2 (germline): ENHRY, SYGVKD. CDR3 length: 14 residues. V was cut by 4 bases and J by 6 bases, with 15 bases left in between. CDR3 sequence reads: CAISGGTRGAEAFF. DNA of the CDR3: TGTGCCATCAGTGGGGGAACCAGGGGAGCTGAAGCTTTCTTT.

The genes are TRBV19 and TRBJ2-1, with TRBD2 matching over 8 bases. This CDR3 has 15 residues. The junction had 11 bases not matched to a gene; V was cut back by 4 bases and J by 9 bases. Germline V gene data show CDR1 as LNHDA and CDR2 as SQIVND (reference sequence). CDR3: CASSNREGIVREQFF. The CDR3 region has the DNA TGTGCCAGTAGTAACCGGGAGGGCATTGTACGTGAGCAGTTCTTC.